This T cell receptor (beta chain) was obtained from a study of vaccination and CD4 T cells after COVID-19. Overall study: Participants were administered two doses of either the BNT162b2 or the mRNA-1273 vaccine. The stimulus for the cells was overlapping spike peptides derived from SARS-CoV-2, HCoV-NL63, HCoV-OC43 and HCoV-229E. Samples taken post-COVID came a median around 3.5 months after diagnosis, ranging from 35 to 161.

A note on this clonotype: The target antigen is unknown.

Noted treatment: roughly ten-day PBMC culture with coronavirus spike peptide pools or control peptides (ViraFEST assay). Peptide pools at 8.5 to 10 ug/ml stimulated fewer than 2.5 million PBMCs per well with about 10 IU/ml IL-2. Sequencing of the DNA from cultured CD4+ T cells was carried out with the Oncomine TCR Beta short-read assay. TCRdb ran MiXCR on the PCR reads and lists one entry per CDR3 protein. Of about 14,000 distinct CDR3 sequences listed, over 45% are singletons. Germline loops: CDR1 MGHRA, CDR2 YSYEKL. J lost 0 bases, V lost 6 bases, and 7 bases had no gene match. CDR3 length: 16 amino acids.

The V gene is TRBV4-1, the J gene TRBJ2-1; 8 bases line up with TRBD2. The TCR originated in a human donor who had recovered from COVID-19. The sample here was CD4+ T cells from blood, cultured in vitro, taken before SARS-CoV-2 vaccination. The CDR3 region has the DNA TGCGCCAGCAGTCACCGCGGGAGGAACTCCTACAATGAGCAGTTCTTC. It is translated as CASSHRGRNSYNEQFF.